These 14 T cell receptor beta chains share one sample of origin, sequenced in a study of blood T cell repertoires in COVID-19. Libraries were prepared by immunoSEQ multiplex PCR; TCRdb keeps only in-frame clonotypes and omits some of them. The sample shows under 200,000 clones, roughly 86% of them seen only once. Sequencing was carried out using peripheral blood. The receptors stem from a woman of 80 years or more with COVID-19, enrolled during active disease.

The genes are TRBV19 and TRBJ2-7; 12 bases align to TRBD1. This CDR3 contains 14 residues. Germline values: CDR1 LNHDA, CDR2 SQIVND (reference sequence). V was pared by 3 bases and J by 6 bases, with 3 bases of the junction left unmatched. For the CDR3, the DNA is TGTGCCAGTAGTATCTCGGGACAGGGGGCCGAGCAGTACTTC. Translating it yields CASSISGQGAEQYF.

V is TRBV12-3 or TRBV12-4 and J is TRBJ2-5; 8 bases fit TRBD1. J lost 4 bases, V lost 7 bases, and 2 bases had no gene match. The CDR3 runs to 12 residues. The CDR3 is CASTTGGETQYF. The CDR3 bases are TGTGCCAGCACCACAGGGGGAGAGACCCAGTACTTC.

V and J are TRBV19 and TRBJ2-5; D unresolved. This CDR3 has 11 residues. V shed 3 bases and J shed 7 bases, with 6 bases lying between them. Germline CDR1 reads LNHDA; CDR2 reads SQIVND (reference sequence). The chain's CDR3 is CASSIYGTQYF. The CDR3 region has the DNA TGTGCCAGTAGTATTTACGGGACCCAGTACTTC.

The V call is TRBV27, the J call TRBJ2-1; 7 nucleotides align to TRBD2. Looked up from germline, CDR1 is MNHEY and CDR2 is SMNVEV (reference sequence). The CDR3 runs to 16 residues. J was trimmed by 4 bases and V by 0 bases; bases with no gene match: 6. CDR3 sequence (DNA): TGTGCCAGCAGTTTATCGCCGGGACTACCTTACAATGAGCAGTTCTTC. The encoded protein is CASSLSPGLPYNEQFF.

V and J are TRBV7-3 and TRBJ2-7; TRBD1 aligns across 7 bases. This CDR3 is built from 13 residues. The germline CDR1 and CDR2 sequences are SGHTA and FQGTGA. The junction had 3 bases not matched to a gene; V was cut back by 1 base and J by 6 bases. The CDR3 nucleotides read TGTGCCAGCAGCTTAAGCTCAGGGGGCGAGCAGTACTTC. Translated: CASSLSSGGEQYF. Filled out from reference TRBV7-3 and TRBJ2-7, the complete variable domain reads GAGVSQTPSNKVTEKGKYVELRCDPISGHTALYWYRQSLGQGPEFLIYFQGTGAADDSGLPNDRFFAVRPEGSVSTLKIQRTERGDSAVYLCASSLSSGGEQYFGPGTRLTVT.

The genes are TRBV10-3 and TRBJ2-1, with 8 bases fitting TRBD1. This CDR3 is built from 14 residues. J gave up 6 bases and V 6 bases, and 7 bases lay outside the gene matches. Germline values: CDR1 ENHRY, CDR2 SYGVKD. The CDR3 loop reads CAIRPGQAGNEQFF. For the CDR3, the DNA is TGTGCCATCAGGCCGGGACAGGCGGGCAATGAGCAGTTCTTC.

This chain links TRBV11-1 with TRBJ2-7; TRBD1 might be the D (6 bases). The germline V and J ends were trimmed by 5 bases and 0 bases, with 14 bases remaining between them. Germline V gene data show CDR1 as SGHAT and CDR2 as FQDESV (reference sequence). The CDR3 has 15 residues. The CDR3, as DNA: TGTGCCAGCAGCCCACCTACAGGGTTCTCCTACGAGCAGTACTTC. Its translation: CASSPPTGFSYEQYF.

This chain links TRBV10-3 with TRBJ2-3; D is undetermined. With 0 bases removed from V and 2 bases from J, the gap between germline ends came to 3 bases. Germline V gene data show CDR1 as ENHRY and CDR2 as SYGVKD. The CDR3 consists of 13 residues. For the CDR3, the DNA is TGTGCCATCAGTGAGTCCTACACAGATACGCAGTATTTT. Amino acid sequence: CAISESYTDTQYF.

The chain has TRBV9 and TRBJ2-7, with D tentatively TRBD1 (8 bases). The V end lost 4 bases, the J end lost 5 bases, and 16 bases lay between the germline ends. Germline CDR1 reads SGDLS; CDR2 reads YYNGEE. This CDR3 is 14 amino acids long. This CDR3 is CASSSRTGTNEQYF. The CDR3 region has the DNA TGTGCCAGCAGCTCTCGGACAGGGACTAACGAGCAGTACTTC. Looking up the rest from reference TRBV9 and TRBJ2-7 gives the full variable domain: DSGVTQTPKHLITATGQRVTLRCSPRSGDLSVYWYQQSLDQGLQFLIQYYNGEERAKGNILERFSAQQFPDLHSELNLSSLELGDSALYFCASSSRTGTNEQYFGPGTRLTVT.

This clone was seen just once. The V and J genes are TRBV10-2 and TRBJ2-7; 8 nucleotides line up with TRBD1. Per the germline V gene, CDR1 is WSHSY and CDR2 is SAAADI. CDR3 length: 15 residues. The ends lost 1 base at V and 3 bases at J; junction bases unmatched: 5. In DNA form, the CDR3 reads TGCGCCAGCAGTGAGTGGAGGACAGGGATCTACGAGCAGTACTTC. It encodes CASSEWRTGIYEQYF.

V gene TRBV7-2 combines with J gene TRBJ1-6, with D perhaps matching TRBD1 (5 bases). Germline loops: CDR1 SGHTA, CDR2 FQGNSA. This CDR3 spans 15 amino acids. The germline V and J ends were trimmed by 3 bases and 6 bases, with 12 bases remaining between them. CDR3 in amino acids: CASSFHGGGNSPLHF. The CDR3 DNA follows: TGTGCCAGCAGCTTCCATGGGGGGGGTAATTCACCCCTCCACTTT.

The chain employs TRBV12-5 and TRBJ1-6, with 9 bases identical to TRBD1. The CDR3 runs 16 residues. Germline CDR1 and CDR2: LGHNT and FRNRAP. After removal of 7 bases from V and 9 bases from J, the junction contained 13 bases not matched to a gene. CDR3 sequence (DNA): TGTGCTAGTGTTCCTTGGGGACAGGGATCCGGTTCACCCCTCCACTTT. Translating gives CASVPWGQGSGSPLHF.

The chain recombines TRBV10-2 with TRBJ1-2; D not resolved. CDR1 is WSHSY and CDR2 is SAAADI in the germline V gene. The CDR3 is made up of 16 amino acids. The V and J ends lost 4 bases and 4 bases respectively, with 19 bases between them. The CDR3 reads CASSATSSAGGYGYTF. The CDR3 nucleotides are TGCGCCAGCAGTGCGACCTCCTCCGCGGGCGGCTATGGCTACACCTTC.

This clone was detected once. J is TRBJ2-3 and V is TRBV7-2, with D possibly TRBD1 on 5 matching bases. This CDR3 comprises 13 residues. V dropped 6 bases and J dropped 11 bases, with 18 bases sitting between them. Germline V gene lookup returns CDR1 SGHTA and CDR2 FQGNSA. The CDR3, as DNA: TGTGCCAGCAGAGACGAGGACACCCCTGGGCAGTATTTT. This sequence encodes CASRDEDTPGQYF.